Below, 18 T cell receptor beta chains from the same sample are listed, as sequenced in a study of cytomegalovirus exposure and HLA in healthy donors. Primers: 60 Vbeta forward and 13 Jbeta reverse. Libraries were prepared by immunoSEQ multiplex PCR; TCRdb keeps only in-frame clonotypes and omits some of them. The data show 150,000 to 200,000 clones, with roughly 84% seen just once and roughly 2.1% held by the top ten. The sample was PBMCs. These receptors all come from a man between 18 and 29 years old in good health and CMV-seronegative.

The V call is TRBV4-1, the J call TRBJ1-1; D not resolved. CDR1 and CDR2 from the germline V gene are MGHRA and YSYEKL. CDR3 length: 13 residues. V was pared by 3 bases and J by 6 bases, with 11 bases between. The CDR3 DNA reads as TGCGCCAGCAGCCAGGGAGGACGCCCTGAAGCTTTCTTT. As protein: CASSQGGRPEAFF.

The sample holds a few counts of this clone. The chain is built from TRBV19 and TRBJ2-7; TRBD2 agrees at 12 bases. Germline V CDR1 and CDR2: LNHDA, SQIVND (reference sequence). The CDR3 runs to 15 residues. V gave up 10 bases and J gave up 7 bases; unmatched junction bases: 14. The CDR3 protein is CATRSLAGGPGEQYF. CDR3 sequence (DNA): TGTGCCACACGAAGCCTAGCGGGAGGGCCAGGTGAGCAGTACTTC. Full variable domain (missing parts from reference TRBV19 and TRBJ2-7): DGGITQSPKYLFRKEGQNVTLSCEQNLNHDAMYWYRQDPGQGLRLIYYSQIVNDFQKGDIAEGYSVSREKKESFPLTVTSAQKNPTAFYLCATRSLAGGPGEQYFGPGTRLTVT.

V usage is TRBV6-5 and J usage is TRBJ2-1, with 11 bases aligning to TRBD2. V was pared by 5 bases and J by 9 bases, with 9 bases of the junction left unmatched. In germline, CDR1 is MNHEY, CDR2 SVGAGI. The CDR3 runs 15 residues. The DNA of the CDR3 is TGTGCCAGCAGTACTCTAGCGGGAGGCTCCGGTGAGCAGTTCTTC. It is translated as CASSTLAGGSGEQFF.

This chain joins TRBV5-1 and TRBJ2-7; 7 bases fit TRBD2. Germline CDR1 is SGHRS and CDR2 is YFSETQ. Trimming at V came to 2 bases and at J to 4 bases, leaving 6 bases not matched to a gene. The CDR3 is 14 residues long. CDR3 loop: CASSFRGGQYEQYF. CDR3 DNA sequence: TGCGCCAGCAGCTTCCGGGGAGGGCAATACGAGCAGTACTTC.

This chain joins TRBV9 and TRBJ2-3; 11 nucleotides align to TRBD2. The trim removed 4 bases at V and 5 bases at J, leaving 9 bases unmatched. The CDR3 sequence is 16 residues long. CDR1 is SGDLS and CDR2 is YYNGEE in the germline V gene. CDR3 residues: CASSTRSGTSGDTQYF. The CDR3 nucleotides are TGTGCCAGCAGCACACGATCCGGGACTAGCGGAGATACGCAGTATTTT.

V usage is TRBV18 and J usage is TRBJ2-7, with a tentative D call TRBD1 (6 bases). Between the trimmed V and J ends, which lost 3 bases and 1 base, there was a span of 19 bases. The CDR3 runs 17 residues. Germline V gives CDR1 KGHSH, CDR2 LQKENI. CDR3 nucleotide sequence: TGTGCCAGCTCACCCCTACCCCGGACAGCCACTTCCTACGAGCAGTACTTC. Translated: CASSPLPRTATSYEQYF.

This CDR3 reads CASSLRYNEQFF. CDR3 coding DNA: TGTGCCAGCAGCTTACGCTACAATGAGCAGTTCTTC. The genes are TRBV7-9 and TRBJ2-1, with no clear D. The V end was cut by 2 bases, the J end by 3 bases, with 2 bases between. The CDR3 runs 12 residues. In germline, CDR1 is SEHNR, CDR2 FQNEAQ (reference sequence). Filled out from reference TRBV7-9 and TRBJ2-1, the complete variable domain reads DTGVSQNPRHKITKRGQNVTFRCDPISEHNRLYWYRQTLGQGPEFLTYFQNEAQLEKSRLLSDRFSAERPKGSFSTLEIQRTEQGDSAMYLCASSLRYNEQFFGPGTRLTVL.

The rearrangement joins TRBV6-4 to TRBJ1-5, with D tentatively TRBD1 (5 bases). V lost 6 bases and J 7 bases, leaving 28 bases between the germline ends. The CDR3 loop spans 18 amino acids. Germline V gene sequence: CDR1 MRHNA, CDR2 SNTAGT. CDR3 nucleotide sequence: TGTGCCAGCAGCCTCCGGACCCGCGGGGACCCTAAGGGACAGCCCCAGCATTTT. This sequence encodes CASSLRTRGDPKGQPQHF.

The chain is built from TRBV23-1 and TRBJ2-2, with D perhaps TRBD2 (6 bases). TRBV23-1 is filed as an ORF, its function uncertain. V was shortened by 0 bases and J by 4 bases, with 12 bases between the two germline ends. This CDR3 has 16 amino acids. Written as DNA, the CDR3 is TGCGCCAGCAGTCAATCGGGACTTTCGAGCACCGGGGAGCTGTTTTTT. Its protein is CASSQSGLSSTGELFF.

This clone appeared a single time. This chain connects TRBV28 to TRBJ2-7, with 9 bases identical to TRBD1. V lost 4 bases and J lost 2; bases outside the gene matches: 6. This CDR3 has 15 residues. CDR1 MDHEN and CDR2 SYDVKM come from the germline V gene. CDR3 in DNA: TGTGCCAGCAGTTCCGGGACAGGGTACCCCTACGAGCAGTACTTC. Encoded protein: CASSSGTGYPYEQYF.

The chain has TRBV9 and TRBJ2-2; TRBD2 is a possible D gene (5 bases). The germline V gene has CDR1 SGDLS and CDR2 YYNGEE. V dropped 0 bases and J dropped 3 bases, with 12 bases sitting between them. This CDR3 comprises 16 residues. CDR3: CASSVDRGADTGELFF. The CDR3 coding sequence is TGTGCCAGCAGCGTAGACCGGGGAGCCGACACCGGGGAGCTGTTTTTT.

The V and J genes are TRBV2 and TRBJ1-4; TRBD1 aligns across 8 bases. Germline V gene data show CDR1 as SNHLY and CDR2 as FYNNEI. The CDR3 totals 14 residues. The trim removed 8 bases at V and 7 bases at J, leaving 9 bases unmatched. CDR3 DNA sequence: TGTGCCAGCCTTGACCAGGGGGCGAGTGAAAAACTGTTTTTT. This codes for CASLDQGASEKLFF.

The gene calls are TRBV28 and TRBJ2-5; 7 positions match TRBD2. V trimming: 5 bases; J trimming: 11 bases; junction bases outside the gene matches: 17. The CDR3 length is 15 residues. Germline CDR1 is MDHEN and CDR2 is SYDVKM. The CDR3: CASSPTSTRAKEQYF. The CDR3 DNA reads TGTGCCAGCAGTCCGACTAGCACCCGAGCCAAAGAGCAGTACTTC.

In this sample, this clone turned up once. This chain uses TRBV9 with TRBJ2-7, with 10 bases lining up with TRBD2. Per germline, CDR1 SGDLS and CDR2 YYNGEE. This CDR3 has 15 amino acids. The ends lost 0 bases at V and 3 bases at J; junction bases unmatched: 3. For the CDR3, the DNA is TGTGCCAGCAGCGTAGCTAGCGGGGGAATCTACGAGCAGTACTTC. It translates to CASSVASGGIYEQYF.

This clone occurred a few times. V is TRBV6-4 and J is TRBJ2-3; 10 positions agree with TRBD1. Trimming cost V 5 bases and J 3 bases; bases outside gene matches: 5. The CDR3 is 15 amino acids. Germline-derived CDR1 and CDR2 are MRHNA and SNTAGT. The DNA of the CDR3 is TGTGCCAGCAGTCTCGGGACAGGGGAGACAGATACGCAGTATTTT. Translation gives CASSLGTGETDTQYF.

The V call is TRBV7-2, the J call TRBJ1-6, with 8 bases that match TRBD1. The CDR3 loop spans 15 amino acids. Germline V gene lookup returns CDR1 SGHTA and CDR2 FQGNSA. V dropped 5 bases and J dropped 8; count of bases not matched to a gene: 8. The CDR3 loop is CASSLRDRQDSPLHF. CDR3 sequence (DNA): TGTGCCAGCAGCCTCCGGGACAGGCAAGATTCACCCCTCCACTTT.

CDR3 bases: TGCGCCAGCAGCTTAGCTAGCGGGGGGGAGAAGACCCAGTACTTC. Its translation: CASSLASGGEKTQYF. The chain has TRBV5-1 and TRBJ2-5, with 12 bases that match TRBD2. This CDR3 is 15 amino acids long. Germline values: CDR1 SGHRS, CDR2 YFSETQ. Trimming took 2 bases from V and 6 from J; bases not matched to a gene: 5.

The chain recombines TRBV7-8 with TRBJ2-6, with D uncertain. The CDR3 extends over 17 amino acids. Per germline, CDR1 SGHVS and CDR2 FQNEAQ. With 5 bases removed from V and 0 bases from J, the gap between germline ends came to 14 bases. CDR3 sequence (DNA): TGTGCCAGCAGCCCAGACATATTTAGCTCTGGGGCCAACGTCCTGACTTTC. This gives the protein CASSPDIFSSGANVLTF.